This T cell receptor beta chain was documented in a study of cytomegalovirus exposure and HLA in healthy donors (dated by TCRdb to between 2016 and 2019). Broadly, across the study: A later analysis indicated that the roughly 120 validation repertoires were generated on the platform also employed for the 700 or so repertoires of the first cohort. The aim of the study was to test whether cataloging public T cell receptors could identify signatures of past pathogen exposure. In addition to the first cohort of 666 subjects, a separate validation cohort of 130 or so different subjects was used. The study combined high-throughput TCR immunosequencing, statistical association of individual TCRs with disease status, and machine learning to predict cytomegalovirus infection status.

About this clone: Its binding antigen is unknown. The sample holds no much larger clone one base away, and base qualities are not on file.

Separate from the approximately 690-subject first cohort, the validation cohort of roughly 110 subjects was the group to which the donors belonged. The library came from the immunoSEQ multiplex PCR assay. The source study handled its data this way. A statistical classification framework was built for diagnosing cytomegalovirus status from the catalog of TCR beta chain sequences. In TCRdb, the immuneACCESS table is reduced to in-frame sequences with V and J assigned. These tables do not hold every clone; where another copy was compared, an unresolved V gene accounts for under half, and the others remain unexplained. Clone size and the V and J calls come from that table; the DNA yielded D and trimming. The sample includes about 160,000 clones, with about 88% observed a single time. The top ten clonotypes cover more than 2% of the sample. Overall results and qualifications from the work: A later analysis found that TCRs clustered in the first cohort also tended to co-occur in the roughly 110 validation repertoires, with 94% of cluster scores above 0. Most TCR sequences were seen in very few donors, while some public TCRs were found in many individuals. A total of 164 TCR beta chains were listed by the study as associated with cytomegalovirus. The authors suggested that the approach could potentially be generalized to other disease states and immunological phenotypes. In vitro tests confirmed that a few of the cytomegalovirus-associated TCR beta chains recognize cytomegalovirus antigens. A later analysis had no HLA typing for the validation cohort, so co-occurrence there was scored across all 120 or so repertoires. The classifier was reported to diagnose cytomegalovirus status with high specificity and sensitivity in both the original cohort and the validation cohort.

Trimming costs V 6 bases and J 6 bases, and their ends lie 12 bases apart. CDR1 and CDR2 are read off the germline V gene as SQVTM and ANQGSEA. CDR3 length: 12 amino acids, cysteine to phenylalanine. The entry retains the CDR3 DNA only, 36 bases that are in frame from base 1. The receptor's source is a woman in her late teens or twenties in good health and CMV-seronegative. Sequenced sample: PBMCs. The receptor chain draws on TRBV29-1 and TRBJ2-1; there is no confident call for the D gene. CDR3 sequence: CSVQLGINEQFF. The nucleotides read TGCAGCGTCCAACTGGGCATCAATGAGCAGTTCTTC.